What follows are 26 T cell receptor beta chains derived from one specimen sequenced in a study of control samples from healthy donors and cancer patients. The data were produced by immunoSEQ multiplex PCR, yet TCRdb's version contains in-frame clones alone and is incomplete. The table has about 130,000 clones, more than 80% seen once; the top ten hold around 2.5%. Source material: blood. These receptor sequences come from a man aged 35 to 55 in good health.

As concerns this clone: The junction departs from germline at one end; a sequencing error may be responsible. Other DNA sequences in this sample translate to the same CDR3. V is TRBV2 and J is TRBJ2-3; 8 bases are shared with TRBD2. This CDR3 has 16 amino acids. Germline-derived CDR1 and CDR2 are SNHLY and FYNNEI. Written as DNA, the CDR3 is TGTGCCAGCAGTGAACGTGGTGCGGGGGGCACGGATACGCAGTATTTT. It specifies CASSERGAGGTDTQYF.

The rearrangement links TRBV28 to TRBJ2-4, with D possibly TRBD2 on 6 matching bases. In germline, CDR1 is MDHEN, CDR2 SYDVKM. The CDR3 consists of 15 residues. Trimming took off 3 bases at V and 0 bases at J, with 9 bases between the two ends. CDR3 residues: CASSFAGRAKNIQYF. The CDR3 nucleotides read TGTGCCAGCAGTTTTGCGGGGCGAGCCAAAAACATTCAGTACTTC.

This chain joins TRBV11-3 and TRBJ2-3; possible D gene TRBD2, 6 bases. Germline V gene data show CDR1 as SGHNT and CDR2 as YENEEA. The CDR3 spans 12 residues. Trimming stripped 5 bases from V and 10 bases from J, with 13 bases between. The chain's CDR3 is CASSQAGGAQYF. The CDR3 nucleotides read TGTGCCAGCAGCCAAGCAGGAGGGGCGCAGTATTTT.

This sequence joins TRBV11-2 and TRBJ2-1; D ambiguous. Germline V gene sequence: CDR1 SGHAT, CDR2 FQNNGV. V was cut by 5 bases and J by 9 bases, with 8 bases left in between. CDR3 length: 11 amino acids. The CDR3: CASSPTREQFF. In nucleotides, the CDR3 is TGTGCCAGCAGCCCTACACGTGAGCAGTTCTTC.

The chain links TRBV7-9 to TRBJ2-6; D is uncertain. Germline CDR1 reads SEHNR; CDR2 reads FQNEAQ (reference sequence). The length of the CDR3 is 14 residues. Deletions cut 7 bases from V and 2 bases from J, with 9 bases between. The CDR3, as DNA: TGTGCCAGCACCTATTCTCCTGGGGCCAACGTCCTGACTTTC. This translates into CASTYSPGANVLTF.

The chain uses TRBV12-3 or TRBV12-4 and TRBJ1-1; D is uncertain. The CDR3 sequence is 12 residues long. Trimming shortened V by 3 bases and J by 2 bases, and 4 bases separated the two germline ends. CDR3 in amino acids: CASSFRNTEAFF. Here the CDR3 DNA reads TGTGCCAGCAGTTTCCGCAACACTGAAGCTTTCTTT.

V usage is TRBV5-1 and J usage is TRBJ2-1, with D perhaps matching TRBD1 or TRBD2 (5 bases each). V lost 0 bases to trimming and J lost 5 bases, with 9 bases between them. The germline gives CDR1 SGHRS, CDR2 YFSETQ. This CDR3 spans 14 amino acids. DNA for the CDR3: TGCGCCAGCAGCTTGGGACAGAGGGACAATGAGCAGTTCTTC. Its translation: CASSLGQRDNEQFF.

This chain links TRBV20-1 with TRBJ2-3; either TRBD1 or TRBD2 may supply D (6 bases each). The germline CDR1 and CDR2 sequences are DFQATT and SNEGSKA (reference sequence). This CDR3 region has 16 residues. The V gene lost 3 bases and the J gene lost 3 bases, with 19 bases spanning the gap. CDR3 sequence: CSASSGRGRATDTQYF. In DNA, the CDR3 is TGCAGTGCTAGTTCAGGTCGGGGGCGGGCAACAGATACGCAGTATTTT.

The V call is TRBV4-2, the J call TRBJ1-4; D unresolved. V shed 1 base and J shed 0 bases, with 9 bases lying between them. This CDR3 is built from 16 residues. Germline V gene lookup returns CDR1 LGHNA and CDR2 YNFKEQ. This CDR3 is CASSQAIIATNEKLFF. Written as DNA, the CDR3 is TGTGCCAGCAGCCAAGCCATCATTGCAACTAATGAAAAACTGTTTTTT.

The gene calls are TRBV18 and TRBJ1-4; D not resolved. Germline CDR1 is KGHSH and CDR2 is LQKENI. The CDR3 consists of 14 residues. Deletions cut 4 bases from V and 7 bases from J, with 13 bases between. The CDR3 DNA reads TGTGCCAGCTCACTCTCGGTTGAGGCTGAAAAACTGTTTTTT. Amino acids: CASSLSVEAEKLFF.

The V call is TRBV9, the J call TRBJ1-2, with TRBD1 identical over 10 bases. Per the germline V gene, CDR1 is SGDLS and CDR2 is YYNGEE. Trimming cost V 3 bases and J 8 bases; bases outside gene matches: 7. The CDR3 loop spans 14 amino acids. CDR3 sequence: CASSAGTGEFGYTF. As DNA, the CDR3 is TGTGCCAGCAGCGCGGGGACAGGGGAATTCGGCTACACCTTC.

This clone was counted between two and nine times. The chain has TRBV2 and TRBJ1-5; no clear D. The CDR3 extends over 15 amino acids. Trimming removed 5 bases from V and 3 bases from J, with 14 bases in between. Germline-derived CDR1 and CDR2 are SNHLY and FYNNEI. CDR3 sequence (DNA): TGTGCCAGCAGTTTTGGAGGCCCCCCCAATCAGCCCCAGCATTTT. Protein sequence: CASSFGGPPNQPQHF.

The chain is built from TRBV7-2 and TRBJ2-1; D call uncertain. From germline, CDR1 is SGHTA and CDR2 FQGNSA. Trimming removed 6 bases at V and 9 bases at J, with 12 bases between. The CDR3 runs 12 residues. CDR3 in amino acids: CASRTTWTEQFF. CDR3 nucleotides: TGTGCCAGCAGGACGACGTGGACTGAGCAGTTCTTC.

The rearrangement joins TRBV29-1 to TRBJ1-2, with TRBD1 identical over 7 bases. Germline V CDR1 and CDR2: SQVTM, ANQGSEA. Trimming took 3 bases from V and 4 from J; bases not matched to a gene: 5. This CDR3 is 13 amino acids long. The CDR3 spells CSVDLAGGYGYTF. The CDR3 nucleotides are TGCAGCGTTGATTTGGCAGGGGGCTATGGCTACACCTTC.

The chain links TRBV13 to TRBJ2-3; no clear D. The CDR3 length is 13 residues. Germline V gene data show CDR1 as PRHDT and CDR2 as FYEKMQ (reference sequence). The V gene lost 3 bases and the J gene lost 1 base, with 5 bases spanning the gap. This chain's CDR3 is CASSLWGTDTQYF. The CDR3 region has the DNA TGTGCCAGCAGCTTGTGGGGCACAGATACGCAGTATTTT.

Concerning this clone: The junction departs from germline at one end; a sequencing error may be responsible. The chain is built from TRBV7-7 and TRBJ2-3; 9 bases match TRBD1. The CDR3 sequence is 17 residues long. In germline, CDR1 is SSHAT, CDR2 FNYEAQ (reference sequence). CDR3 residues: CASSSVGDRDWTDTQYF. CDR3 sequence (DNA): TGTGCTAGCAGCTCCGTCGGGGACAGGGATTGGACAGATACGCAGTATTTT.

This chain links TRBV5-5 with TRBJ2-4; weak D call: TRBD2 (5 bases). Trimming stripped 4 bases from V and 7 bases from J, with 15 bases between. The CDR3 contains 14 residues. The germline CDR1 and CDR2 sequences are SGHKS and YYEKEE (reference sequence). The CDR3 bases are TGTGCCAGCAGCGACTCAGCGACTACCAACATTCAGTACTTC. It specifies CASSDSATTNIQYF.

About this clone itself: Distinct nucleotide sequences in the sample also encode this CDR3. The gene calls are TRBV6-5 and TRBJ1-1, with D possibly matching TRBD1 (5 bases). This CDR3 has 13 amino acids. Deletions cut 6 bases from V and 1 base from J, with 9 bases between. Germline CDR1 and CDR2: MNHEY and SVGAGI. The CDR3 sequence: CASRYTGNTEAFF. In nucleotides, the CDR3 is TGTGCCAGCAGGTACACAGGGAACACTGAAGCTTTCTTT.

The V and J genes are TRBV18 and TRBJ1-4; 9 bases match TRBD1. CDR3 length: 19 amino acids. V gave up 4 bases and J gave up 3 bases; unmatched junction bases: 15. Germline CDR1 and CDR2: KGHSH and LQKENI. CDR3 sequence (DNA): TGTGCCAGCTCACAGAGAACGTCCCGGGACAGGGTCTCTAATGAAAAACTGTTTTTT. This sequence encodes CASSQRTSRDRVSNEKLFF. Combining the CDR3 with reference TRBV18 and TRBJ1-4 gives the whole variable domain NAGVMQNPRHLVRRRGQEARLRCSPMKGHSHVYWYRQLPEEGLKFMVYLQKENIIDESGMPKERFSAEFPKEGPSILRIQQVVRGDSAAYFCASSQRTSRDRVSNEKLFFGSGTQLSVL.

V gene TRBV24-1 combines with J gene TRBJ2-3; D call uncertain. CDR1 and CDR2 from the germline V gene are KGHDR and SFDVKD. The ends were cut back, 4 bases at V and 4 bases at J, with 8 bases in the middle. The CDR3 runs to 13 residues. CDR3 bases: TGTGCCACCAGTGACTCATATTCAGATACGCAGTATTTT. This codes for CATSDSYSDTQYF.

V usage is TRBV9 and J usage is TRBJ2-7; 7 nucleotides agree with TRBD2. This CDR3 is 16 amino acids long. Germline trimming cut 0 bases from V and 2 bases from J; bases unmatched to any gene: 8. Germline CDR1 is SGDLS and CDR2 is YYNGEE. The CDR3, as DNA: TGTGCCAGCAGCGTAGGTCCCAGCGGGGATACCTACGAGCAGTACTTC. Translated: CASSVGPSGDTYEQYF.

For the CDR3, the DNA is TGTGCCATCAATGATCTAGGGAATTCACCCCTCCACTTT. Its translation: CAINDLGNSPLHF. V gene TRBV10-3 combines with J gene TRBJ1-6; D gene uncertain. The V and J ends lost 7 bases and 7 bases respectively, with 11 bases between them. Germline assignment: CDR1 ENHRY and CDR2 SYGVKD. The CDR3 is 13 amino acids.

The V gene is TRBV4-1, the J gene TRBJ1-6; D remains unclear. This CDR3 contains 13 residues. The germline CDR1 and CDR2 sequences are MGHRA and YSYEKL. Trimming took 2 bases from V and 12 from J, leaving 11 bases between them. The CDR3 loop is CASSQIPGGPLHF. In DNA, the CDR3 is TGCGCCAGCAGCCAAATTCCCGGAGGACCCCTCCACTTT.

The CDR3, as DNA: TGTGCCAGCAGTAAGGACAGGGGGGTGTCCGGGGAGCTGTTTTTT. Encoded protein: CASSKDRGVSGELFF. The V call is TRBV6-5, the J call TRBJ2-2; 10 bases are shared with TRBD1. The ends lost 5 bases at V and 6 bases at J; junction bases unmatched: 6. Germline lookup yields CDR1 MNHEY and CDR2 SVGAGI. There are 15 residues in the CDR3.

The chain employs TRBV12-3 or TRBV12-4 and TRBJ1-1, with a tentative D call TRBD1 (5 bases). V dropped 4 bases and J dropped 2 bases, with 8 bases sitting between them. The CDR3 has 13 amino acids. The CDR3 sequence: CASSWGGNTEAFF. CDR3 nucleotide sequence: TGTGCCAGCAGTTGGGGGGGTAACACTGAAGCTTTCTTT.

The V gene is TRBV5-6, the J gene TRBJ2-2; 8 bases are shared with TRBD1. With V trimmed by 2 bases and J by 7 bases, 4 bases remained unmatched. Germline V gives CDR1 SGHDT, CDR2 YYEEEE. CDR3 length equals 14 residues. The CDR3: CASSLGTGGGELFF. In DNA, the CDR3 is TGTGCCAGCAGCTTAGGCACAGGGGGCGGGGAGCTGTTTTTT. Using reference TRBV5-6 and TRBJ2-2 for the parts outside the CDR3, the full variable domain is DAGVTQSPTHLIKTRGQQVTLRCSPKSGHDTVSWYQQALGQGPQFIFQYYEEEERQRGNFPDRFSGHQFPNYSSELNVNALLLGDSALYLCASSLGTGGGELFFGEGSRLTVL.